This T cell receptor beta chain came from a study of multiple sclerosis patients with progressive multifocal leukoencephalopathy. Findings and caveats of the study: Most PML patients had lower entropy, suggesting less diverse TRB repertoires.

Time point reported: before natalizumab initiation. Remarks on this clone: Its specificity is not known.

This CDR3 has 14 residues. V gave up 9 bases and J gave up 3 bases; unmatched junction bases: 11. Germline V gives CDR1 MNHEY, CDR2 SMNVEV (reference sequence). This was a survey-level run. Spiked into each PCR were synthetic inline TR CDR3 controls of all V-J pairings. Clones were sequenced by immunoSEQ multiplex PCR, and TCRdb holds only the in-frame ones, with some missing. This sample carries 25,000 to 30,000 clones, about 88% of them seen once, and the ten largest clones take around 0.96%. The origin of this receptor is a human donor with multiple sclerosis. The chain employs TRBV27 and TRBJ2-7; 7 bases are a match to TRBD2. The sample taken for sequencing was PBMCs. For the CDR3, the DNA is TGTGCCAGACTGAGGGGAGGGATCGACTACGAGCAGTACTTC. It is translated as CARLRGGIDYEQYF.